The rows below give T cell receptor beta chains drawn from one sample of a study of cytomegalovirus exposure and HLA in healthy donors. The repertoire was sequenced with immunoSEQ multiplex PCR; TCRdb's copy has only in-frame clones and lacks some. The repertoire holds about 170,000 clones, with about 85% as singletons. Input material: PBMCs. These receptor sequences come from a man aged 30 to 45 in good health and CMV-seropositive. Each CDR3 is given without its conserved first and last residue.

TRBJ2-1,TRBV7-2,ASRRGGRARNEQF
TRBJ1-4,TRBV7-8,ASSLKRTGGRNEKLF
TRBJ2-3,TRBV18,ASSGLAGGTDTQY
TRBJ1-5,TRBV12-5,ASGSDRVVNQPQH
TRBJ1-5,TRBV27,ASSLGQGYQPQH
TRBJ1-4,TRBV27,ASSSYRVGEKLF
TRBJ1-4,TRBV7-2,ASAIEGGTGNEKLF
TRBJ2-1,TRBV5-1,ASRSTSGSNEQF
TRBJ2-3,TRBV4-1,ASSRQGPPDTQY
TRBJ2-1,TRBV6-1,ASSELAGSYNEQF
TRBJ1-1,TRBV6-5,ASSYSWTGDTEAF
TRBJ2-5,TRBV11-2,ASSPTVEGRETQY
TRBJ2-1,TRBV11-3,ASSLDSMSSYNEQF
TRBJ2-5,TRBV5-1,ASSWSFPGETQY
TRBJ2-3,TRBV5-1,ASSLAPGLAGTDTQY
TRBJ1-5,TRBV18,ASSPADLGTDYSNQPQH
TRBJ2-1,TRBV20-1,SALSGYEQF
TRBJ2-2,TRBV5-4,ASSKLNTGELF
TRBJ2-4,TRBV7-8,ASSPQGNIQY
TRBJ1-2,TRBV5-4,ASSPPEAGVYGYT
TRBJ2-1,TRBV15,ATSRELISSGRYNEQF
TRBJ1-1,TRBV7-2,ASSHARENTEAF
TRBJ2-3,TRBV7-2,ASSYLTRTQY
TRBJ1-1,TRBV29-1,SVEQENTEAF
TRBJ2-7,TRBV27,ASSWTSGRNEQY
TRBJ1-6,TRBV6-5,ASSYRQGTSPLH
TRBJ1-1,TRBV7-9,SSNSVFTEAF
TRBJ1-1,TRBV20-1,SVPRGEAF
TRBJ1-1,TRBV29-1,SVVGGGNTEAF
TRBJ2-1,TRBV5-1,ASSLQGISYNEQF
TRBJ2-3,TRBV4-3,ASSQQTPGTDTQY
TRBJ2-1,TRBV2,ASTNNEQF
TRBJ2-7,TRBV7-9,SSSLTQGQGDSYEQY
TRBJ1-1,TRBV5-1,ASSRVSQGTEAF
TRBJ2-1,TRBV7-2,ASSYSTGIEQF
TRBJ1-2,TRBV2,ASSPLRSGDGYT